The present entry profiles one T cell receptor (beta chain) with its context. Its antigen is not known. The data were obtained in a study of cytomegalovirus exposure and HLA in healthy donors. Study results and caveats: Among donors in an Asian-associated ancestry cluster, a later analysis reportedly found fewer N-insertions than the approximately 700-donor mean. A later look showed TCR association rates differing by HLA locus, highest for DRB1 and lowest for HLA-C. Highly shared variants forming one cluster were likely a sequencing artifact.

This CDR3 spans 16 amino acids. V was pared by 2 bases and J by 6 bases, with 10 bases of the junction left unmatched. From germline, CDR1 is KGHSH and CDR2 LQKENI. The PCR had 60 Vbeta and 13 Jbeta primers. Sequencing was performed with immunoSEQ multiplex PCR; in TCRdb, only in-frame clones are kept and a portion is missing. The sample records about 190,000 clones, roughly four fifths being singletons. The chain joins TRBV18 to TRBJ2-1, with TRBD2 matching over 7 bases. The sample consisted of PBMCs. The receptor's source is a woman in her twenties or thirties in good health and CMV-seropositive. Here the CDR3 reads CASSPAAGVTPNEQFF. CDR3 sequence (DNA): TGTGCCAGCTCACCAGCTGCGGGAGTTACACCCAATGAGCAGTTCTTC.